Below are 25 T cell receptor beta chains sequenced from a single sample in a study of blood T cell repertoires in COVID-19. Libraries were prepared by immunoSEQ multiplex PCR; TCRdb keeps only in-frame clonotypes and omits some of them. The sample lists roughly 220,000 clones, 70% to 90% occurring once. Sequencing used peripheral blood. All receptors come from a man aged 55 to 70 with acute or convalescent COVID-19.

The J gene is TRBJ1-6, the V gene TRBV5-1; 12 bases line up with TRBD1. J lost 0 bases, V lost 5 bases, and 6 bases had no gene match. CDR3 length: 18 residues. Germline V gene data show CDR1 as SGHRS and CDR2 as YFSETQ. Here the CDR3 reads CASRSGQGASSYNSPLHF. The CDR3 region has the DNA TGCGCCAGCAGGTCGGGACAGGGGGCCAGCTCCTATAATTCACCCCTCCACTTT.

The chain combines TRBV30 with TRBJ1-6, with D maybe TRBD1 (6 bases). Looked up from germline, CDR1 is GTSNPN and CDR2 is SVGIG (reference sequence). The CDR3 is 15 residues long. Trimming removed 3 bases at V and 8 bases at J, with 17 bases between. The CDR3 DNA follows: TGTGCCTGGAGGTTACCGGGACATGGGGATTCACCCCTCCACTTT. It yields the protein CAWRLPGHGDSPLHF.

The table lists this clone with a count of one. The gene calls are TRBV2 and TRBJ2-2; D gene uncertain. Germline V lookup: CDR1 SNHLY, CDR2 FYNNEI. Trimming removed 7 bases from V and 4 bases from J, with 10 bases in between. The CDR3 has 13 residues. The CDR3 DNA follows: TGTGCCAGCATGCGACTCGGCACCGGGGAGCTGTTTTTT. This gives the protein CASMRLGTGELFF.

The chain employs TRBV19 and TRBJ1-2, with D possibly matching TRBD1 (5 bases). Germline V gene data show CDR1 as LNHDA and CDR2 as SQIVND (reference sequence). This CDR3 spans 14 amino acids. Trimming removed 5 bases from V and 2 bases from J, with 12 bases in between. CDR3 in DNA: TGTGCCAGTAGTCCAGAACAGGCCAACTATGGCTACACCTTC. Its protein product is CASSPEQANYGYTF.

The V gene is TRBV11-2, the J gene TRBJ1-3, with 7 bases identical to TRBD1. The CDR3 runs 16 residues. Trimming removed 4 bases from V and 4 bases from J; junction bases left unmatched: 10. Germline V gives CDR1 SGHAT, CDR2 FQNNGV. Here the CDR3 DNA reads TGTGCCAGCAGCTGGGTTGGAAGGGGGCAAGGAAACACCATATATTTT. The encoded protein is CASSWVGRGQGNTIYF.

This chain joins TRBV7-6 and TRBJ2-3, with D tentatively TRBD2 (6 bases). The CDR3 has 16 residues. The V gene's germline CDR1 is SGHVS and CDR2 FNYEAQ. V was shortened by 1 base and J by 5 bases, with 16 bases between the two germline ends. This chain's CDR3 is CASSLGSSASLDTQYF. The CDR3 DNA sequence: TGTGCCAGCAGCTTAGGGTCTAGCGCCTCCTTAGATACGCAGTATTTT.

This chain links TRBV6-5 with TRBJ1-1, with unresolved D. Germline CDR1 MNHEY, CDR2 SVGAGI. V was shortened by 0 bases and J by 8 bases, with 13 bases between the two germline ends. The CDR3 is made up of 14 amino acids. The CDR3 here is CASSYSRPPGEAFF. The DNA for the CDR3 is TGTGCCAGCAGTTACTCGAGACCCCCCGGGGAAGCTTTCTTT.

This clone was seen only once. This chain connects TRBV3-1 (or the pseudogene TRBV3-2) to TRBJ1-2, with 7 bases aligning to TRBD1. The CDR3 length is 17 residues. Germline V gene sequence: CDR1 LGHDT, CDR2 YNNKEL (reference sequence). Trimming at V came to 4 bases and at J to 4 bases, leaving 15 bases not matched to a gene. DNA for the CDR3: TGTGCCAGCAGCCGGGACAGATCGGGTTATGGCAGCTATGGCTACACCTTC. This gives the protein CASSRDRSGYGSYGYTF.

Details on this clone: At the DNA level, this CDR3 is encoded by other sequences in the same sample as well. This chain uses TRBV6-5 with TRBJ1-6; D remains ambiguous. The CDR3 is made up of 13 amino acids. V lost 2 bases and J lost 10, with 9 bases in between. Per germline, CDR1 MNHEY and CDR2 SVGAGI. Here the CDR3 reads CASSYEGGSPLHF. The CDR3 DNA sequence: TGTGCCAGCAGTTACGAGGGTGGATCACCCCTCCACTTT.

In this sample, this clone turned up a few times. The chain employs TRBV9 and TRBJ1-6; 10 bases are shared with TRBD1. This CDR3 is 15 amino acids long. J gave up 10 bases and V 4 bases, and 8 bases lay outside the gene matches. The germline V gene encodes CDR1 SGDLS and CDR2 YYNGEE. CDR3 residues: CASSSRGDRGSPLHF. The CDR3 nucleotides are TGTGCCAGCAGCTCGAGGGGGGACAGGGGCTCACCCCTCCACTTT.

This chain connects TRBV3-1 (or the pseudogene TRBV3-2) to TRBJ2-5; 12 bases align to TRBD2. Per germline, CDR1 LGHDT and CDR2 YNNKEL (reference sequence). This CDR3 spans 18 amino acids. The V segment lost 0 bases and the J segment 0 bases; nucleotides outside the gene matches: 5. In DNA, the CDR3 is TGTGCCAGCAGCCAAGATCCACTAGCGGGGGGTTACCAAGAGACCCAGTACTTC. Translated, it gives CASSQDPLAGGYQETQYF.

The rearrangement links TRBV3-1 (or the pseudogene TRBV3-2) to TRBJ2-2; 7 bases are shared with TRBD1. The CDR3 is 15 amino acids. The V segment lost 6 bases and the J segment 7 bases; nucleotides outside the gene matches: 11. CDR1 is LGHDT, CDR2 YNNKEL, per germline (reference sequence). The CDR3 DNA reads as TGTGCCAGCAGGGATTCGGACAGGTCTTACGGGGAGCTGTTTTTT. Amino acid sequence: CASRDSDRSYGELFF.

The chain links TRBV2 to TRBJ1-3; D gene unclear. Germline V gene data show CDR1 as SNHLY and CDR2 as FYNNEI. This CDR3 comprises 12 residues. Trimming shortened V by 2 bases and J by 4 bases, and 3 bases separated the two germline ends. DNA of the CDR3: TGTGCCAGCAGTGAACTGGGAAACACCATATATTTT. Its translation: CASSELGNTIYF.

The rearrangement uses TRBV12-3 or TRBV12-4 and TRBJ2-1, with D unresolved. V was pared by 1 base and J by 9 bases, with 10 bases between. The CDR3 is made up of 13 amino acids. CDR3 bases: TGTGCCAGCAGTTTAGGGGTCGGCGGTGAGCAGTTCTTC. This sequence encodes CASSLGVGGEQFF.

Concerning this clone itself: This sample includes further DNA sequences coding for the same CDR3. This chain uses TRBV6-5 with TRBJ2-3; a possible D gene is TRBD2 (5 bases). There are 13 residues in the CDR3. V was clipped by 2 bases and J by 4 bases, with 7 bases between them. CDR1 and CDR2 from the germline V gene are MNHEY and SVGAGI. In DNA, the CDR3 is TGTGCCAGCAGTTACACTAGGGCAGATACGCAGTATTTT. This gives the protein CASSYTRADTQYF.

This chain uses TRBV28 with TRBJ1-5; D perhaps matches TRBD1 (5 bases). Trimming cost V 6 bases and J 5 bases, with 20 bases left between them. The CDR3 length is 16 residues. Germline CDR1 MDHEN, CDR2 SYDVKM. The CDR3 loop is CASSPDSARSYQPQHF. As DNA, the CDR3 is TGTGCCAGCAGCCCCGACAGCGCTAGGTCTTATCAGCCCCAGCATTTT.

V and J are TRBV4-2 and TRBJ1-2; the D gene is possibly TRBD1 (5 bases). Germline lookup yields CDR1 LGHNA and CDR2 YNFKEQ. V was trimmed by 3 bases and J by 3 bases, leaving 14 bases between them. This CDR3 contains 15 residues. CDR3 sequence: CASSQPDILDYGYTF. The CDR3 DNA is TGTGCCAGCAGCCAGCCGGACATCTTGGACTATGGCTACACCTTC.

The gene calls are TRBV4-2 and TRBJ1-5; weak D call: TRBD1 (6 bases). The germline gives CDR1 LGHNA, CDR2 YNFKEQ. With 4 bases removed from V and 2 bases from J, the gap between germline ends came to 12 bases. The CDR3 runs to 15 residues. Written as DNA, the CDR3 is TGTGCCAGCAGCCCTTCGACAGGCGGCAATCAGCCCCAGCATTTT. Translating it yields CASSPSTGGNQPQHF.

The V gene is TRBV28, the J gene TRBJ1-1; a weak D match, TRBD1 (6 bases). Trimming removed 5 bases from V and 5 bases from J, with 15 bases in between. This CDR3 region has 14 residues. Germline V CDR1 and CDR2: MDHEN, SYDVKM. CDR3 region: CASSQWAGETEAFF. CDR3 DNA sequence: TGTGCCAGCAGTCAATGGGCAGGGGAAACTGAAGCTTTCTTT.

J is TRBJ2-2 and V is TRBV19; D might be TRBD2 (6 bases). This CDR3 has 16 residues. Germline V gene sequence: CDR1 LNHDA, CDR2 SQIVND (reference sequence). Trimming pared 1 base from V and 0 bases from J, leaving 9 bases between. Written as DNA, the CDR3 is TGTGCCAGTAGTATAGGCAGGGACTCGAACACCGGGGAGCTGTTTTTT. It is translated as CASSIGRDSNTGELFF.

The V and J genes are TRBV13 and TRBJ2-3, with a tentative D call TRBD2 (6 bases). Deletions cut 0 bases from V and 4 bases from J, with 14 bases between. Germline V gene data show CDR1 as PRHDT and CDR2 as FYEKMQ (reference sequence). The CDR3 covers 16 residues. CDR3 loop: CASSLGGGTISDTQYF. DNA of the CDR3: TGTGCCAGCAGCTTAGGGGGAGGCACAATTTCAGATACGCAGTATTTT. Full variable domain (rest looked up from reference TRBV13 and TRBJ2-3): AAGVIQSPRHLIKEKRETATLKCYPIPRHDTVYWYQQGPGQDPQFLISFYEKMQSDKGSIPDRFSAQQFSDYHSELNMSSLELGDSALYFCASSLGGGTISDTQYFGPGTRLTVL.

The chain joins TRBV28 to TRBJ2-5; D not certain. There are 13 residues in the CDR3. The V gene lost 1 base and the J gene lost 1 base, with 4 bases spanning the gap. Germline assignment: CDR1 MDHEN and CDR2 SYDVKM. Here the CDR3 DNA reads TGTGCCAGCAGTTTATCTACCCAAGAGACCCAGTACTTC. It specifies CASSLSTQETQYF.

The gene calls are TRBV7-2 and TRBJ2-5; 11 bases agree with TRBD2. This CDR3 has 15 amino acids. V was clipped by 5 bases and J by 5 bases; unmatched bases: 7. Germline CDR1 and CDR2: SGHTA and FQGNSA. CDR3 in DNA: TGTGCCAGCAGCCCTAGCGGGGGGCCGATTGAGACCCAGTACTTC. It is translated as CASSPSGGPIETQYF.

This clone has a single count. This chain uses TRBV7-3 with TRBJ1-1; TRBD1 aligns across 10 bases. V shed 4 bases, J shed 6 bases, and the junction held 5 bases outside the gene matches. CDR1 and CDR2 (germline): SGHTA, FQGTGA. The CDR3 is 14 amino acids. The CDR3 region has the DNA TGTGCCAGCAGCTCCGGGACAGGGGAATCTGAAGCTTTCTTT. This sequence encodes CASSSGTGESEAFF.

The rearrangement joins TRBV7-8 to TRBJ2-7, with 7 bases that match TRBD1. Unmatched junction bases numbered 11, after V lost 1 base and J lost 2 bases. Germline CDR1 is SGHVS and CDR2 is FQNEAQ. The CDR3 consists of 17 residues. CDR3 in DNA: TGTGCCAGCAGCTTAGAAGGGGGCACAGGGACGACCTACGAGCAGTACTTC. Protein: CASSLEGGTGTTYEQYF.